This T cell receptor beta chain originates from a study of T cells after yellow fever vaccination. Study results and limitations: It was a weaker secondary response, yet one that peaked faster, at day 5 versus 15. Booster sampling recovered most clones from primary vaccination (around 97% CD4, roughly 88% CD8).

With regard to this clonotype: Its cognate antigen is unknown.

A universal primer site and UMIs were added as TCR cDNA was made by 5'RACE template switching. TCRdb fed the 5' RACE reads into MiXCR, producing one record per CDR3 protein. The table has almost 600,000 distinct CDR3 sequences, roughly 12% seen once. This sequence was found in a man aged 25-45 years who received the YFV17D yellow fever vaccine. The sample in question was PBMCs, obtained on the day of the yellow fever booster vaccination.

CDR3 loop: CASSVYPSDTQYF. CDR3 coding DNA: TGTGCCAGCAGTGTGTACCCTTCGGATACGCAGTATTTT. The V and J genes are TRBV12-3 or TRBV12-4 and TRBJ2-3, with D unclear. The CDR3 runs 13 residues. Trimming cost V 5 bases and J 6 bases, with 12 bases left between them.